A single sample is the source of the 14 T cell receptor beta chains below, sequenced in a study of early T cells in non-severe SARS-CoV-2 infection. TCRdb called the 5' RACE reads again in MiXCR, with one record for every CDR3 protein. This sample has approximately 76,000 distinct CDR3 sequences, with over 12% found just once. Sequencing input: whole blood. The receptors here all came from an adult who was a healthcare worker with PCR-confirmed SARS-CoV-2 infection or an uninfected control (not recorded which).

A few counts support this clonotype. The rearrangement joins TRBV18 to TRBJ1-2; D ambiguous. V was shortened by 2 bases and J by 4 bases, with 11 bases between the two germline ends. Germline V gene sequence: CDR1 KGHSH, CDR2 LQKENI. The CDR3 covers 14 residues. The CDR3 region is CASSPGGSSYGYTF. The DNA for the CDR3 is TGTGCCAGCTCACCAGGTGGCAGCAGCTATGGCTACACCTTC.

This clonotype was seen only a few times. V is TRBV7-8 and J is TRBJ1-2; D is undetermined. Per germline, CDR1 SGHVS and CDR2 FQNEAQ. V lost 5 bases and J lost 3, with 16 bases in between. CDR3 length: 15 amino acids. This CDR3 is CASSGRLARYYGYTF. In DNA, the CDR3 is TGTGCCAGCAGCGGGAGGCTTGCACGTTACTATGGCTACACCTTC.

The chain carries TRBV29-1 and TRBJ2-5; no definite D call. The CDR3 spans 15 residues. V was clipped by 1 base and J by 2 bases, with 14 bases between them. From germline, CDR1 is SQVTM and CDR2 ANQGSEA. CDR3 DNA sequence: TGCAGCGTTGAAGTGGGTCGGCAACAACAAGAGACCCAGTACTTC. This gives the protein CSVEVGRQQQETQYF.

This rearrangement joins TRBV5-4 to TRBJ2-1; D is unclear. Germline CDR1 is SGHNT and CDR2 is YYREEE (reference sequence). V lost 6 bases and J lost 0, with 16 bases in between. The CDR3 loop spans 16 amino acids. CDR3 nucleotide sequence: TGTGCCAGCAATTTGGGCGGCCTAAGCTCCTACAATGAGCAGTTCTTC. This codes for CASNLGGLSSYNEQFF.

At least ten counts were recorded for this clonotype. This sequence joins TRBV27 and TRBJ2-5; D unclear. Per germline, CDR1 MNHEY and CDR2 SMNVEV (reference sequence). The CDR3 length is 15 residues. The V end was cut by 0 bases, the J end by 4 bases, with 12 bases between. The CDR3 DNA reads as TGTGCCAGCAGTTTATCTCCGGGTTCGGTAGAGACCCAGTACTTC. Translation gives CASSLSPGSVETQYF.

This clonotype was detected ten times or more. The chain joins TRBV18 to TRBJ1-6; 9 nucleotides agree with TRBD1. The germline CDR1 and CDR2 sequences are KGHSH and LQKENI. V lost 4 bases and J lost 7; bases outside the gene matches: 2. The CDR3 loop spans 14 amino acids. The CDR3 nucleotides are TGTGCCAGCTCACTTGGACAGGGGAATTCACCCCTCCACTTT. It specifies CASSLGQGNSPLHF. Combining the CDR3 with reference TRBV18 and TRBJ1-6 gives the whole variable domain NAGVMQNPRHLVRRRGQEARLRCSPMKGHSHVYWYRQLPEEGLKFMVYLQKENIIDESGMPKERFSAEFPKEGPSILRIQQVVRGDSAAYFCASSLGQGNSPLHFGNGTRLTVT.

This clonotype has a handful of counts. The CDR3 DNA is TGCAGCGTGGGGACAGGGGGCAGCTACGAGCAGTACTTC. This translates into CSVGTGGSYEQYF. The chain carries TRBV29-1 and TRBJ2-7, with 12 positions matching TRBD1. The V segment lost 6 bases and the J segment 3 bases; nucleotides outside the gene matches: 3. CDR3 length: 13 amino acids. Germline V gene lookup returns CDR1 SQVTM and CDR2 ANQGSEA.

J is TRBJ2-5 and V is TRBV6-5; 7 bases line up with TRBD1. Germline CDR1 reads MNHEY; CDR2 reads SVGAGI. The V segment lost 5 bases and the J segment 5 bases; nucleotides outside the gene matches: 11. This CDR3 contains 15 residues. The CDR3 protein is CASSHRATGWETQYF. The CDR3, as DNA: TGTGCCAGCAGTCACCGAGCGACAGGGTGGGAGACCCAGTACTTC.

This sequence joins TRBV15 and TRBJ2-7, with 7 nucleotides matching TRBD1. With V trimmed by 4 bases and J by 1 base, 10 bases remained unmatched. The germline CDR1 and CDR2 sequences are LNHNV and YYDKDF (reference sequence). The CDR3 length is 16 residues. CDR3 region: CATSKQRQGQSYEQYF. CDR3 sequence (DNA): TGTGCCACCAGCAAACAAAGACAGGGCCAATCCTACGAGCAGTACTTC.

The chain carries TRBV29-1 and TRBJ2-5, with TRBD2 matching 8 bases. CDR3 size: 15 residues. The trim removed 1 base at V and 2 bases at J, leaving 6 bases unmatched. CDR1 SQVTM and CDR2 ANQGSEA come from the germline V gene. CDR3 bases: TGCAGCGTTGAAGTTCGCGGGAGGCCGCAAGAGACCCAGTACTTC. Translating it yields CSVEVRGRPQETQYF.

This clonotype appeared many times. The chain combines TRBV18 with TRBJ1-1; D gene unclear. From germline, CDR1 is KGHSH and CDR2 LQKENI. The CDR3 is made up of 13 amino acids. The V and J ends lost 3 bases and 4 bases respectively, with 9 bases between them. In DNA form, the CDR3 reads TGTGCCAGCTCACCGGGGTCGGGCACTGAAGCTTTCTTT. Its protein product is CASSPGSGTEAFF.

This clonotype has a handful of counts. V and J are TRBV20-1 and TRBJ1-1; tentatively, D is TRBD1 (5 bases). This CDR3 comprises 12 residues. Looked up from germline, CDR1 is DFQATT and CDR2 is SNEGSKA (reference sequence). Trimming pared 2 bases from V and 6 bases from J, leaving 10 bases between. Written as DNA, the CDR3 is TGCAGTGCTAGAACGGGGGGGGCTGAAGCTTTCTTT. Its protein is CSARTGGAEAFF.

The V and J genes are TRBV3-1 and TRBJ2-3; D uncertain. Germline V gene sequence: CDR1 LGHDT, CDR2 YNNKEL (reference sequence). Trimming shortened V by 1 base and J by 3 bases, and 8 bases separated the two germline ends. The CDR3 is 14 residues long. The CDR3 reads CASSQAAGTDTQYF. In nucleotides, the CDR3 is TGTGCCAGCAGCCAAGCAGCTGGGACAGATACGCAGTATTTT.

The chain recombines TRBV20-1 with TRBJ2-2, with TRBD2 matching over 9 bases. CDR3 length: 17 residues. The germline V gene encodes CDR1 DFQATT and CDR2 SNEGSKA (reference sequence). V shed 0 bases and J 8 bases; nucleotides not matched to a gene: 13. In nucleotides, the CDR3 is TGCAGTGCTAGAGATGCGATGAGGACTAGCGTATCGGGGGAGCTGTTTTTT. Translating it yields CSARDAMRTSVSGELFF.